These T cell receptor beta chains were read from a single sample in a study of blood T cells in healthy people across ages. TCRdb passed the 5' RACE reads through MiXCR, listing each CDR3 protein once. The table has roughly 1 million distinct CDR3 sequences, around 25% seen once; the top ten hold about 0.72%. These sequences were also reported in another study, on T cells of mothers and their children.

Sequencing used blood. The receptors were sampled from a girl aged 2-10 years in good health. CDR3s include the opening cysteine and the closing phenylalanine or tryptophan. Each record gives: clone size, V gene, J gene, D gene, CDR3 protein, CDR3 DNA. D genes are given only for firm matches. Part of the rows lack a size; the others show once, few, many or a class for expanded clones.

size: NA
V: TRBV3-1
J: TRBJ2-7
D: NA
CDR3: CASSPVGQTYEQYF
DNA: TGTGCCAGCAGCCCCGTAGGACAGACCTACGAGCAGTACTTC

size: few
V: TRBV19
J: TRBJ2-2
D: TRBD2
CDR3: CVSHSGAEELFF
DNA: TGTGTCAGTCACAGCGGGGCGGAGGAGCTGTTTTTT

size: NA
V: TRBV7-9
J: TRBJ2-4
D: NA
CDR3: CASSSQEKNIQYF
DNA: TGTGCCAGCAGTTCCCAGGAGAAAAACATTCAGTACTTC

size: NA
V: TRBV20-1
J: TRBJ2-1
D: NA
CDR3: CSATDPAPNEQFF
DNA: TGCAGTGCTACCGACCCGGCGCCCAATGAGCAGTTCTTC

size: NA
V: TRBV3-1
J: TRBJ2-7
D: TRBD2
CDR3: CASSTRTGTSDEQYF
DNA: TGTGCCAGCAGCACCCGCACCGGGACTAGTGACGAGCAGTACTTC

size: few
V: TRBV27
J: TRBJ2-5
D: TRBD2
CDR3: CASSFMGLAEETQYF
DNA: TGTGCCAGCAGTTTTATGGGACTAGCGGAAGAGACCCAGTACTTC

size: NA
V: TRBV12-3/TRBV12-4
J: TRBJ1-5
D: TRBD1
CDR3: CASDGTGNQPQHF
DNA: TGTGCCAGCGACGGGACAGGTAATCAGCCCCAGCATTTT

size: NA
V: TRBV7-3
J: TRBJ2-3
D: TRBD1
CDR3: CASSTDTGGGTDTQYF
DNA: TGTGCCAGCAGCACCGATACAGGGGGAGGCACAGATACGCAGTATTTT

size: NA
V: TRBV5-4
J: TRBJ2-7
D: NA
CDR3: CASSGGNRREQYF
DNA: TGTGCCAGCAGCGGCGGCAATCGGCGCGAGCAGTACTTC

size: NA
V: TRBV7-2
J: TRBJ2-1
D: TRBD2
CDR3: CASSLVSGRALDEQFF
DNA: TGTGCCAGCAGCTTAGTAAGCGGGAGGGCCCTCGATGAGCAGTTCTTC

size: NA
V: TRBV20-1
J: TRBJ2-5
D: TRBD1
CDR3: CSGGTAETQYF
DNA: TGCAGTGGTGGGACAGCGGAGACCCAGTACTTC

size: NA
V: TRBV28
J: TRBJ2-1
D: NA
CDR3: CASSGLIGDNEQFF
DNA: TGTGCCAGCAGTGGGCTCATTGGGGACAATGAGCAGTTCTTC

size: NA
V: TRBV7-2
J: TRBJ1-2
D: TRBD1
CDR3: CASSLGAGGLPYGYTF
DNA: TGTGCCAGCAGCTTAGGCGCAGGGGGCCTCCCCTATGGCTACACCTTC

size: NA
V: TRBV4-1
J: TRBJ1-4
D: NA
CDR3: CASSTYTGSDEKLFF
DNA: TGCGCCAGCAGCACCTATACGGGAAGCGATGAAAAACTGTTTTTT

size: few
V: TRBV6-1
J: TRBJ2-7
D: NA
CDR3: CAPTTPGPYEQYF
DNA: TGTGCCCCCACAACGCCAGGGCCTTACGAGCAGTACTTC

size: NA
V: TRBV7-9
J: TRBJ2-7
D: NA
CDR3: CASSFREVYEQYF
DNA: TGTGCCAGCAGCTTCAGGGAAGTCTACGAGCAGTACTTC

size: few
V: TRBV28
J: TRBJ1-1
D: TRBD1
CDR3: CASSSGQGARKNTEAFF
DNA: TGTGCCAGCAGTTCTGGACAGGGGGCCAGGAAAAACACTGAAGCTTTCTTT